The next 20 T cell receptor beta chains were all read from a single sample in a study of blood T cell repertoires in COVID-19 (TCRdb year 2020). Receptor libraries were prepared by the immunoSEQ multiplex PCR assay. TCRdb mirrors the immuneACCESS table, restricted to in-frame sequences. Some clones are absent from its copies; in checked studies, under half trace to an unresolved V gene, and the reason for the others is unknown. In all, the sample holds 150,000 to 200,000 clones, and 86% of those were seen once. The top ten constitute almost 1% of the sample. Sequencing was performed on peripheral blood. Receptors originate from a man aged 18 to 29 with acute or convalescent COVID-19.

The chain joins TRBV9 to TRBJ1-6; no clear D. The V gene's germline CDR1 is SGDLS and CDR2 YYNGEE. V was trimmed by 4 bases and J by 1 base, leaving 9 bases between them. The CDR3 contains 15 residues. The CDR3 spells CASSPRASYNSPLHF. The CDR3 region has the DNA TGTGCCAGCAGCCCCCGCGCGTCCTATAATTCACCCCTCCACTTT.

The J gene is TRBJ2-7, the V gene TRBV19, with D perhaps TRBD1 (5 bases). Germline V gene lookup returns CDR1 LNHDA and CDR2 SQIVND (reference sequence). V shed 7 bases and J shed 5 bases, with 15 bases lying between them. The CDR3 contains 13 residues. For the CDR3, the DNA is TGTGCCAGTACCTCCTTTTGGGGCGACGAGCAGTACTTC. Protein: CASTSFWGDEQYF.

The gene calls are TRBV15 and TRBJ2-1; weak D call: TRBD2 (7 bases). Trimming took 5 bases from V and 4 from J, leaving 21 bases between them. Germline loops: CDR1 LNHNV, CDR2 YYDKDF (reference sequence). This CDR3 has 17 amino acids. As DNA, the CDR3 is TGTGCCACCAGCGAGAAGTCGGGCGGGGGCCCTTACAATGAGCAGTTCTTC. Its protein is CATSEKSGGGPYNEQFF. The full variable domain, completed using reference TRBV15 and TRBJ2-1, is DAMVIQNPRYQVTQFGKPVTLSCSQTLNHNVMYWYQQKSSQAPKLLFHYYDKDFNNEADTPDNFQSRRPNTSFCFLDIRSPGLGDTAMYLCATSEKSGGGPYNEQFFGPGTRLTVL.

The gene calls are TRBV9 and TRBJ2-1; TRBD2 is a possible D gene (5 bases). The CDR3 loop spans 15 amino acids. With 0 bases removed from V and 0 bases from J, the gap between germline ends came to 7 bases. The germline V gene has CDR1 SGDLS and CDR2 YYNGEE. Here the CDR3 DNA reads TGTGCCAGCAGCGTAGTAACTAGCTCCTACAATGAGCAGTTCTTC. Encoded protein: CASSVVTSSYNEQFF.

The chain recombines TRBV15 with TRBJ1-5; possible D gene TRBD1, 6 bases. The CDR3 loop spans 17 amino acids. Per the germline V gene, CDR1 is LNHNV and CDR2 is YYDKDF (reference sequence). V lost 4 bases and J lost 0, with 16 bases in between. CDR3 nucleotide sequence: TGTGCCACCAGCACCATTAAACAGGGATATAGCAATCAGCCCCAGCATTTT. This encodes CATSTIKQGYSNQPQHF.

The chain combines TRBV5-6 with TRBJ1-4; the match to TRBD1 covers 9 bases. The CDR3 contains 14 residues. V lost 6 bases to trimming and J lost 5 bases; unmatched junction nucleotides: 5. From germline, CDR1 is SGHDT and CDR2 YYEEEE. In DNA form, the CDR3 reads TGTGCCAGCAAAGGGACAGGGCGAAATGAAAAACTGTTTTTT. It codes for CASKGTGRNEKLFF.

The chain joins TRBV11-2 to TRBJ1-1, with 8 bases identical to TRBD1. Germline-derived CDR1 and CDR2 are SGHAT and FQNNGV. V gave up 5 bases and J gave up 1 base; unmatched junction bases: 18. This CDR3 has 19 amino acids. The CDR3: CASSPKGRGWTGKNTEAFF. DNA of the CDR3: TGTGCCAGCAGCCCAAAGGGCCGGGGATGGACAGGGAAGAACACTGAAGCTTTCTTT.

The chain couples TRBV6-2 or TRBV6-3 to TRBJ1-6; D unresolved. V was shortened by 5 bases and J by 9 bases, with 14 bases between the two germline ends. CDR1 is MNHEY, CDR2 SVGEGT, per germline. The CDR3 has 14 amino acids. The CDR3 region is CASSDTTPTSPLHF. In nucleotides, the CDR3 is TGTGCCAGCAGTGACACAACCCCGACTTCACCCCTCCACTTT.

This clone was recorded a few times. This chain connects TRBV10-3 to TRBJ1-3; 10 bases are a match to TRBD1. The J segment lost 6 bases and the V segment lost 5 bases, leaving 10 bases of the junction unmatched. The germline gives CDR1 ENHRY, CDR2 SYGVKD. The CDR3 loop spans 16 amino acids. CDR3 sequence (DNA): TGTGCCATCAGTCAAGACAGGGGGCGAACTGTAAACACCATATATTTT. Protein product: CAISQDRGRTVNTIYF.

V and J are TRBV12-5 and TRBJ1-4, with no clear D. V was trimmed by 6 bases and J by 3 bases, leaving 11 bases between them. CDR3 length equals 14 residues. Germline V lookup: CDR1 LGHNT, CDR2 FRNRAP. CDR3 coding DNA: TGTGCTAGTGGGCGACAAGGCCCTAATGAAAAACTGTTTTTT. Translating gives CASGRQGPNEKLFF.

V is TRBV5-5 and J is TRBJ1-2; no definite D call. Germline V CDR1 and CDR2: SGHKS, YYEKEE (reference sequence). This CDR3 has 13 amino acids. V dropped 5 bases and J dropped 2 bases, with 10 bases sitting between them. The DNA of the CDR3 is TGTGCCAGCAGTGAAACAGAAAACTATGGCTACACCTTC. Protein: CASSETENYGYTF. The full variable domain, completed using reference TRBV5-5 and TRBJ1-2, is DAGVTQSPTHLIKTRGQQVTLRCSPISGHKSVSWYQQVLGQGPQFIFQYYEKEERGRGNFPDRFSARQFPNYSSELNVNALLLGDSALYLCASSETENYGYTFGSGTRLTVV.

The genes are TRBV3-1 (or the pseudogene TRBV3-2) and TRBJ2-1, with 12 bases lining up with TRBD2. This CDR3 is 16 amino acids long. Per the germline V gene, CDR1 is LGHDT and CDR2 is YNNKEL (reference sequence). V trimming: 4 bases; J trimming: 3 bases; junction bases outside the gene matches: 4. The CDR3 loop reads CASSPRTSGNYNEQFF. The DNA for the CDR3 is TGTGCCAGCAGCCCTAGGACTAGCGGGAACTACAATGAGCAGTTCTTC.

The chain uses TRBV19 and TRBJ1-1, with D possibly matching TRBD1 (5 bases). The CDR3 has 16 amino acids. CDR1 LNHDA and CDR2 SQIVND come from the germline V gene (reference sequence). The ends were cut back, 5 bases at V and 3 bases at J, with 19 bases in the middle. The CDR3 bases are TGTGCCAGTAGTCTAGGGCAGGGCAGCCGGGACACTGAAGCTTTCTTT. Its protein product is CASSLGQGSRDTEAFF.

The chain carries TRBV19 and TRBJ2-7; D is possibly TRBD1 (5 bases). Germline CDR1 LNHDA, CDR2 SQIVND (reference sequence). V dropped 3 bases and J dropped 1 base, with 10 bases sitting between them. The CDR3 length is 14 residues. This CDR3 is CASSMAAGSYEQYV. CDR3 coding DNA: TGTGCCAGTAGTATGGCTGCAGGGTCCTACGAGCAGTACGTC.

This rearrangement joins TRBV10-3 to TRBJ1-1; TRBD1 aligns across 9 bases. The CDR3 covers 12 residues. Germline lookup yields CDR1 ENHRY and CDR2 SYGVKD. Trimming took 10 bases from V and 3 from J; bases not matched to a gene: 3. CDR3 amino acids: CATRQGDTEAFF. CDR3 nucleotides: TGTGCCACCAGACAGGGGGACACTGAAGCTTTCTTT.

The V call is TRBV12-1, the J call TRBJ2-7; the tabulated D call, TRBD1, remains unverified against the DNA. TRBV12-1 has pseudogene status. The CDR3 is 13 residues long. CDR3 residues: CASSFWADYEQYF. CDR3 DNA sequence: TGTGCCAGCAGCTTTTGGGCCGATTACGAGCAGTACTTC.

The V and J genes are TRBV6-5 and TRBJ1-6, with D possibly being TRBD1 (6 bases). V was pared by 6 bases and J by 13 bases, with 13 bases between. The CDR3 length is 12 residues. CDR1 is MNHEY, CDR2 SVGAGI, per germline. The CDR3 here is CASSRGRGPLHF. The CDR3 bases are TGTGCCAGCAGCAGGGGACGGGGTCCCCTCCACTTT.

V usage is TRBV4-1 and J usage is TRBJ1-2; possibly TRBD1 for D (6 bases). Looked up from germline, CDR1 is MGHRA and CDR2 is YSYEKL. CDR3 length: 15 amino acids. The V end was cut by 1 base, the J end by 4 bases, with 13 bases between. CDR3 protein: CASSQGEGVLYGYTF. The DNA of the CDR3 is TGCGCCAGCAGCCAAGGAGAGGGGGTACTCTATGGCTACACCTTC.

The V and J genes are TRBV25-1 and TRBJ1-3; 7 positions agree with TRBD1. J was trimmed by 2 bases and V by 1 base; bases with no gene match: 2. Looked up from germline, CDR1 is MGHDK and CDR2 is SYGVNS. The CDR3 consists of 15 residues. CDR3 coding DNA: TGTGCCAGCAGTGAATGGCAGGGGGCTGGAAACACCATATATTTT. This encodes CASSEWQGAGNTIYF.

The V gene is TRBV24-1, the J gene TRBJ1-6; 9 positions match TRBD1. Trimming at V came to 4 bases and at J to 2 bases, leaving 5 bases not matched to a gene. The CDR3 sequence is 17 residues long. Germline CDR1 and CDR2: KGHDR and SFDVKD. The CDR3 DNA is TGTGCCACCAGTGACTTTACAGGGGGCCCCTATAATTCACCCCTCCACTTT. Encoded protein: CATSDFTGGPYNSPLHF.